This T cell receptor (beta chain) emerged from a study of human T cells and chemical hapten exposure. This clonotype was seen at least ten times. Its antigen remains unidentified. Unique molecular identifiers were linked by the library to individual cDNA molecules. Per the authors' pipeline: Samples had a median of roughly 100,000 TCRs, ranging roughly 23,224 to 750,000. TCRdb ran MiXCR on the 5' RACE reads and lists one entry per CDR3 protein. The V and J calls were determined by TCRdb, not by the authors. The data show 150,000 or so distinct CDR3 sequences, 3.5% to 5% seen once. Findings of the study overall: No shift was seen in TCRs above 1 in 1000 frequency with DPC sensitization.

It was unfractionated whole blood from which total RNA was extracted. The CDR3 is made up of 13 amino acids. V lost 6 bases to trimming and J lost 5 bases, with 13 bases between them. Germline-derived CDR1 and CDR2 are SQVTM and ANQGSEA. The sequence was collected from a female donor in good health. The rearrangement uses TRBV29-1 and TRBJ1-4, with D tentatively TRBD1 (6 bases). For the CDR3, the DNA is TGCAGCGTGCGCCGGGGGCAAAATGAAAAACTGTTTTTT. It translates to CSVRRGQNEKLFF.